These T cell receptor beta chains were read from a single sample in a study of blood T cell repertoires in COVID-19. Assay: immunoSEQ multiplex PCR; the TCRdb copy retains only in-frame clones and omits some. Among fewer than 55,000 clones, 68% were seen once, and the ten largest hold 8.8%. The sample was peripheral blood. The receptors come from a woman in her 70s with acute or convalescent COVID-19. CDR3s include the opening cysteine and the closing phenylalanine or tryptophan. D genes are given only for firm matches. Clone size is given for some rows only: seen once, a few or many times, or a class if the clone is expanded.

v_call: TRBV18
d_call: TRBD1
j_call: TRBJ1-5
clone_size: .
cdr3_nt: TGTGCCAGCTCACGGGACAGGAATCAGCCCCAGCATTTT
cdr3_aa: CASSRDRNQPQHF

v_call: TRBV5-4
d_call: TRBD2
j_call: TRBJ2-3
clone_size: .
cdr3_nt: TGTGCCAGCAGCCAGACTAGCGGGTCCTCCGATACGCAGTATTTT
cdr3_aa: CASSQTSGSSDTQYF

v_call: TRBV19
d_call: .
j_call: TRBJ2-6
clone_size: .
cdr3_nt: TGTGCCAGTAGTACGCAGACAGAGTCTGGGGCCAACGTCCTGACTTTC
cdr3_aa: CASSTQTESGANVLTF

v_call: TRBV2
d_call: TRBD1
j_call: TRBJ2-1
clone_size: once
cdr3_nt: TGTGCCAGCAGTGGACTACAGGGGCTAAGCTCCTACAATGAGCAGTTCTTC
cdr3_aa: CASSGLQGLSSYNEQFF

v_call: TRBV19
d_call: TRBD1
j_call: TRBJ1-1
clone_size: .
cdr3_nt: TGTGCCAGTAGTTCACAGGGGGGCACTGAAGCTTTCTTT
cdr3_aa: CASSSQGGTEAFF

v_call: TRBV2
d_call: .
j_call: TRBJ2-5
clone_size: .
cdr3_nt: TGTGCCAGCGGGGCGGCCGAAACAACCCAGTACTTC
cdr3_aa: CASGAAETTQYF

v_call: TRBV18
d_call: TRBD2
j_call: TRBJ2-1
clone_size: once
cdr3_nt: TGTGCCAGCTCACCACAGGGGACTAGCGGGAGTGATGAGCAGTTCTTC
cdr3_aa: CASSPQGTSGSDEQFF

v_call: TRBV4-2
d_call: .
j_call: TRBJ1-1
clone_size: .
cdr3_nt: TGTGCCAGCAGCCAATCTCGTATGACTACCACTGAAGCTTTCTTT
cdr3_aa: CASSQSRMTTTEAFF

v_call: TRBV6-5
d_call: .
j_call: TRBJ1-1
clone_size: many
cdr3_nt: TGTGCCAGCAGTCTACAGGGTGACACTGAAGCTTTCTTT
cdr3_aa: CASSLQGDTEAFF

v_call: TRBV9
d_call: TRBD1
j_call: TRBJ2-7
clone_size: .
cdr3_nt: TGTGCCAGCAGCTCCCGAAGGGACAGATCCGTTGAAGAGCAGTACTTC
cdr3_aa: CASSSRRDRSVEEQYF

v_call: TRBV7-9
d_call: .
j_call: TRBJ1-1
clone_size: few
cdr3_nt: TGTGCCAGCAGCTCCCAGCAGGGTACTGAAGCTTTCTTT
cdr3_aa: CASSSQQGTEAFF

v_call: TRBV10-3
d_call: TRBD2
j_call: TRBJ2-1
clone_size: .
cdr3_nt: TGTGCCATCAGTGAACCAGCGGGAGTCTTTAACAATGAGCAGTTCTTC
cdr3_aa: CAISEPAGVFNNEQFF

v_call: TRBV5-6
d_call: .
j_call: TRBJ2-1
clone_size: .
cdr3_nt: TGTGCCAGCAGCTTGGAAGTAGGGGATGAGCAGTTCTTC
cdr3_aa: CASSLEVGDEQFF

v_call: TRBV6-5
d_call: .
j_call: TRBJ1-3
clone_size: .
cdr3_nt: TGTGCCAGCAACACGACAGGCTCTGGAAACACCATATATTTT
cdr3_aa: CASNTTGSGNTIYF

v_call: TRBV5-1
d_call: .
j_call: TRBJ1-6
clone_size: .
cdr3_nt: TGCGCCAGCAGCTTGGGTGGGCCAGGGGTTTCACCCCTCCACTTT
cdr3_aa: CASSLGGPGVSPLHF

v_call: TRBV9
d_call: TRBD1
j_call: TRBJ2-2
clone_size: .
cdr3_nt: TGTGCCAGCAGCAAGACAGGGGGTAACACCGGGGAGCTGTTTTTT
cdr3_aa: CASSKTGGNTGELFF

v_call: TRBV19
d_call: .
j_call: TRBJ1-5
clone_size: .
cdr3_nt: TGTGCCAGTATGGCAGGACAGAGCAATCAGCCCCAGCATTTT
cdr3_aa: CASMAGQSNQPQHF

v_call: TRBV29-1
d_call: TRBD2
j_call: TRBJ2-1
clone_size: once
cdr3_nt: TGCAGCGCATGGGGACTAGCGGGACCAAGAAATGAGCAGTTCTTC
cdr3_aa: CSAWGLAGPRNEQFF

v_call: TRBV13
d_call: .
j_call: TRBJ1-1
clone_size: .
cdr3_nt: TGTGCCAGCAGCCCCAGGGGGAACACTGAAGCTTTCTTT
cdr3_aa: CASSPRGNTEAFF

v_call: TRBV10-2
d_call: .
j_call: TRBJ1-2
clone_size: .
cdr3_nt: TGCGCCAGTTCCCGGGGGAGTAACTATGGCTACACCTTC
cdr3_aa: CASSRGSNYGYTF

v_call: TRBV10-2
d_call: TRBD2
j_call: TRBJ2-1
clone_size: once
cdr3_nt: TGCGCCAGCAGTGTGCTGGGACTAGCGGGTTTTGGGGGGCAATTCAATGAGCAGTTCTTC
cdr3_aa: CASSVLGLAGFGGQFNEQFF